The sample holds many counts of the clone carrying this T cell receptor (beta chain). Its antigen remains unknown. The data derive from a study of immune heterogeneity within non-small cell lung tumors. Study context: Classification of the tumors gave several squamous cell carcinomas, over nine non-squamous carcinomas and 1 not otherwise specified.

Study-level points and caveats: Individual patients had largely distinct high-frequency T-cell receptor beta clonotypes. Locally, T-cell clonality showed a moderate but significant correlation with tumor mutational burden measured at the same site (R about 0.34).

The template consisted of bulk tumor genomic DNA, with 600 ng used per sample. Primary tumors were biopsied several times each, far apart, intraoperatively. Patients underwent curative surgery for non-small cell lung cancer (untreated and newly diagnosed). All donors had received a new diagnosis of non-small cell lung cancer and were undergoing surgery with curative intent. TCR beta CDR3 was amplified by multiplex PCR, first round around 10 cycles, 32 V and 13 J primers. TCRdb re-analysed the multiplex PCR reads in MiXCR, keeping a single row per CDR3 protein. Altogether approximately 6,000 distinct CDR3 sequences are present, roughly a fifth being singletons, with the ten largest covering around 15%. Trimming at V came to 6 bases and at J to 6 bases, leaving 8 bases not matched to a gene. Germline V gives CDR1 MNHNS, CDR2 SASEGT. The CDR3 covers 15 residues.

This clonotype was sampled from a man in his fifties or sixties with non-small cell lung cancer. The source material was lung tumor tissue. V usage is TRBV6-1 and J usage is TRBJ2-2; 9 bases are a match to TRBD2. The DNA for the CDR3 is TGTGCCAGCAGGACAGGGACTAGCAGGGCCGGGGAGCTGTTTTTT. This sequence encodes CASRTGTSRAGELFF.